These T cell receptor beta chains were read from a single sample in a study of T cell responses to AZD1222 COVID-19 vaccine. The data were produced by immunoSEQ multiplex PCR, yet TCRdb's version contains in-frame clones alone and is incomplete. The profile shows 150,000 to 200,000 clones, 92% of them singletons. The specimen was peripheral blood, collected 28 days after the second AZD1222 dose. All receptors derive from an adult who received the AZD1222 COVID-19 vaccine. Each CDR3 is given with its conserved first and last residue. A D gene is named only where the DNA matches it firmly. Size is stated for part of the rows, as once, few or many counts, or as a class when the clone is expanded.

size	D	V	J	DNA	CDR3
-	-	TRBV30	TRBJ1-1	TGTGCCTGGAGAAGACAGCAAAACACTGAAGCTTTCTTT	CAWRRQQNTEAFF
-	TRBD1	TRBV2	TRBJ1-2	TGTGCCAGCAGGCCAAGTCTACAGGGGGATCTGTCTGGCTACACCTTC	CASRPSLQGDLSGYTF
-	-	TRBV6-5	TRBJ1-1	TGTGCCAGCAGTTACGGGGGAACGAACACTGAAGCTTTCTTT	CASSYGGTNTEAFF
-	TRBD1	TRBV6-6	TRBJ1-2	TGTGCCAGCAGTTCAATCGGACAGGGGAGGGAAGGCTACACCTTC	CASSSIGQGREGYTF
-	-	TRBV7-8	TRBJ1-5	TGTGCCAGCAGCTTATCGGCGACGGTGAATAGCAATCAGCCCCAGCATTTT	CASSLSATVNSNQPQHF
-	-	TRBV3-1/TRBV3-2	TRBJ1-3	TGTGCCAGCAGCCAGGGGGGAGGAAACACCATATATTTT	CASSQGGGNTIYF
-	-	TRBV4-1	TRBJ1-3	TGCGCCAGCAGACAGGGTCTCATCTCCGGAAACACCATATATTTT	CASRQGLISGNTIYF
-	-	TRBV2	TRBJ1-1	TGTGCCAGCAGTGAAGCGCCAGGGGATCGCACTGAAGCTTTCTTT	CASSEAPGDRTEAFF
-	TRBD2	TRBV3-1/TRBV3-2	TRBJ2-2	TGTGCCAGCAGTCTAGCGGGGGGGCACAACGGGGAGCTGTTTTTT	CASSLAGGHNGELFF
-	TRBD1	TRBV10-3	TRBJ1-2	TGTGCCATCAGTTCCGGACAGGGGAGCTATGGCTACACCTTC	CAISSGQGSYGYTF
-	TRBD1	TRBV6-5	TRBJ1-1	TGTGCCAGCCTACCCCAGGGGGCGCCCACTGAAGCTTTCTTT	CASLPQGAPTEAFF
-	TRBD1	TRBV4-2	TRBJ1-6	TGTGCCAGCAGCCACGGACAGGGGGATAATTCACCCCTCCACTTT	CASSHGQGDNSPLHF
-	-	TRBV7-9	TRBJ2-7	TGTGCCATTAGCAGTGGGCTCTACGAGCAGTACTTC	CAISSGLYEQYF
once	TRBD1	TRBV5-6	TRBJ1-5	TGTGCCAGCAGCTTGGGACAGGGCCATCAGCCCCAGCATTTT	CASSLGQGHQPQHF
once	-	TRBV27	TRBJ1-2	TGTGCCAGCAGTCAACAAGCTAACTATGGCTACACCTTC	CASSQQANYGYTF
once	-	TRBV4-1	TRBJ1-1	TGCGCCAGCAGCCAAGATCTCGTCCGGGGGGAGGTCACTGAAGCTTTCTTT	CASSQDLVRGEVTEAFF
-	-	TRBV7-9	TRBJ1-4	TGTGCCAGCAGCACGGACAGATCAACTAATGAAAAACTGTTTTTT	CASSTDRSTNEKLFF
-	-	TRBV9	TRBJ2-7	TGTGCCAGCACTTCAGGGGGAGGGCCGATGGACGAGCAGTACTTC	CASTSGGGPMDEQYF
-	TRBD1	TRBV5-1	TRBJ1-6	TGCGCCAGCAGCCGTGACGGGACAGGGGGCTCGAGTAATTCACCCCTCCACTTT	CASSRDGTGGSSNSPLHF
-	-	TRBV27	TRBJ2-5	TGTGCCAGCAGTTTATCGAGGCCCCAGTACTTC	CASSLSRPQYF
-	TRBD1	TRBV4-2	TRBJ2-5	TGTGCCAGCAGCCAACAACAGGGGGCGGGCGAGACCCAGTACTTC	CASSQQQGAGETQYF
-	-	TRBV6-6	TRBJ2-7	TGTGCCAGCAGTTACTCGGAGCGGGCTTACGAGCAGTACTTC	CASSYSERAYEQYF
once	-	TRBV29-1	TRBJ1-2	TGCAGCGTCTTAGAGTATGGCTACACCTTC	CSVLEYGYTF
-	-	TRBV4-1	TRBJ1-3	TGCGCCAGCAGCCAAGGTGTGCTGACTGGGGGGGCGTTTTATTTT	CASSQGVLTGGAFYF
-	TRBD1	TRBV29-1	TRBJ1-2	TGCAGCGTTAGACAGGGGGACTATGGCTACACCTTC	CSVRQGDYGYTF
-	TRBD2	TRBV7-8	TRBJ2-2	TGTGCCAGCCTTCGGGGGGTAACGAACACCGGGGAGCTGTTTTTT	CASLRGVTNTGELFF
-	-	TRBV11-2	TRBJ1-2	TGTGCCAGCAGCTTAGTTGAAAATGTCTTGGACACAGGGCCCTATGGCTACACCTTC	CASSLVENVLDTGPYGYTF
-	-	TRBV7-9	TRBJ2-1	TGTGCCAGCAGCTTAACGGAAATAAATGAGCAGTTCTTC	CASSLTEINEQFF
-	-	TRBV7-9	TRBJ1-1	TGTGCCAGCAGCACCCCCGGTAAGGTTACCATGAACACTGAAGCTTTCTTT	CASSTPGKVTMNTEAFF
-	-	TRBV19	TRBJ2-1	TGTGCCAGTAGGGACCGGGACTTAACCTACAATGAGCAGTTCTTC	CASRDRDLTYNEQFF
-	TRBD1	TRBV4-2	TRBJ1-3	TGTGCCAGCAGCCAACGGGGACAGGGAAACACCATATATTTT	CASSQRGQGNTIYF
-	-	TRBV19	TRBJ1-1	TGTGCCAGTAGTACCCTGGGCTCCACTGAAGCTTTCTTT	CASSTLGSTEAFF
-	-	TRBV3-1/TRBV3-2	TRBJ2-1	TGTGCCAGCAGCCAAGATATAGGCGGGTTCAACCCCTACAATGAGCAGTTCTTC	CASSQDIGGFNPYNEQFF
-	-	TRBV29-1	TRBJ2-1	TGCAGCGTTGAAGCTTTTAGGGAAGTTGGCAATGAGCAGTTCTTC	CSVEAFREVGNEQFF
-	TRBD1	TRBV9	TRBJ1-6	TGTGCCAGCAGTACGACAGGGATAATAAATTCACCCCTCCACTTT	CASSTTGIINSPLHF
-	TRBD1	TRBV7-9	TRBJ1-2	TGTGCCAGCAGCTTAGGGGGACAGGGGCCCTCTACCTTC	CASSLGGQGPSTF
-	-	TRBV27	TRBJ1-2	TGTGCCAGCAGTCTTGTGGGGGGCGCTCCTGGAGGCTACACCTTC	CASSLVGGAPGGYTF
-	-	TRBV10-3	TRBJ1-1	TGTGCCATCAGTGAGTCCAGGGAGGGAATAAACACTGAAGCTTTCTTT	CAISESREGINTEAFF
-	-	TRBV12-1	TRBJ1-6	TGTGCCAGCAGCTTTGAGCACATTCATAATTCACCCCTCCACTTT	CASSFEHIHNSPLHF
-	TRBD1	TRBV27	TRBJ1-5	TGTGCCAGCAGTCTCGGACAGGGGGGAATGCCCCAGCATTTT	CASSLGQGGMPQHF
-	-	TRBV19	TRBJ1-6	TGTGCCAGTTCCGGGGGCTATAATTCACCCCTCCACTTT	CASSGGYNSPLHF
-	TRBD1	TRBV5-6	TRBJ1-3	TGTGCCAGCGGACAGGGGGGAAACACCATATATTTT	CASGQGGNTIYF
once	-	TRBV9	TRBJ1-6	TGTGCCAGCAGCGTAGCTGACGGGGATTGGAATTCACCCCTCCACTTT	CASSVADGDWNSPLHF
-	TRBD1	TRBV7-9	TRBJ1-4	TGTGCCAGCAGCTTCCAACAGGGGGAACTGTTTTTT	CASSFQQGELFF
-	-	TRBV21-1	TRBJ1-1	TGTGCCAGCAGCAAATCGTGGGACAGTTCGGCCACTGAAGCTTTCTTT	CASSKSWDSSATEAFF
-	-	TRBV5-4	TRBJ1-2	TGTGCCAGCAGCTTGGAGGCCAGTAACTATGGCTACACCTTC	CASSLEASNYGYTF
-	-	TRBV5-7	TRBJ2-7	TGTGCCAGCAGCTTGGAAGTTCCGGTCCCCTACGAGCAGTACTTC	CASSLEVPVPYEQYF
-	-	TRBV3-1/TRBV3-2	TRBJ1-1	TGTGCCAGCAGCCAAAACAGGGCTACTGAAGCTTTCTTT	CASSQNRATEAFF
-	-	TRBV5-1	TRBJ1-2	TGCGCCAGCAGCTTACAGACAGGCCACGGCGACTATGGCTACACCTTC	CASSLQTGHGDYGYTF
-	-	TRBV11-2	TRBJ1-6	TGTGCCAGCAGCCCGCTCCGGGCTGGTAATTCACCCCTCCACTTT	CASSPLRAGNSPLHF
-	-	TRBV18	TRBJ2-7	TGTGCCAGCTCACCAGACAGGCCCCAGGGATGGCACGAGCAGTACTTC	CASSPDRPQGWHEQYF
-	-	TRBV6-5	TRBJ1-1	TGTGCCAGCAGGGTAGCGCCGGACACTGAAGCTTTCTTT	CASRVAPDTEAFF
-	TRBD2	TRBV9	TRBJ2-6	TGTGCCAGCAGCAGACGGGGGGACCCCGGGGCCAACGTCCTGACTTTC	CASSRRGDPGANVLTF
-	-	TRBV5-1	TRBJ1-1	TGCGCCAGCAGCCAGGACCGGGAGAACACTGAAGCTTTCTTT	CASSQDRENTEAFF